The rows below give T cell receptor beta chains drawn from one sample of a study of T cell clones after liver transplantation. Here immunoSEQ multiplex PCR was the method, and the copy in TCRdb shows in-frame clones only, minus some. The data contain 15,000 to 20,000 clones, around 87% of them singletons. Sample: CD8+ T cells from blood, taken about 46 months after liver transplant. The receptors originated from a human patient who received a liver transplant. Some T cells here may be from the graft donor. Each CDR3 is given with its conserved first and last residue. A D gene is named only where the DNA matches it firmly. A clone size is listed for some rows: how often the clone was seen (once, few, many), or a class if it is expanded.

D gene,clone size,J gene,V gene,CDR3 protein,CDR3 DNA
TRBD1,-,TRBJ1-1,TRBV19,CASSSPPRTGDEAFF,TGTGCCAGTAGCTCCCCCCCCCGAACAGGGGATGAAGCTTTCTTT
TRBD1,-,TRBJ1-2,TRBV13,CASSSTLDRGHYGYTF,TGTGCCAGCAGCTCCACCTTGGACAGGGGGCACTATGGCTACACCTTC
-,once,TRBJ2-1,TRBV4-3,CASSQGLSYNEQFF,TGCGCCAGCAGCCAAGGACTGTCCTACAATGAGCAGTTCTTC
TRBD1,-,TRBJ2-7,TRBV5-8,CASSLGDRTYEQYF,TGTGCCAGCAGCTTGGGGGACAGAACCTACGAGCAGTACTTC
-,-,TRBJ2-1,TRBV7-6,CASSPGAGSQFLSSYNEQFF,TGTGCCAGCAGCCCGGGGGCCGGAAGCCAATTCCTTAGCTCCTACAATGAGCAGTTCTTC
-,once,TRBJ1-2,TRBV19,CATRSGNNYGYTF,TGTGCCACCCGCTCGGGCAATAACTATGGCTACACCTTC
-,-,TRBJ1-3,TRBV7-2,CASSLGVSGNTIYF,TGTGCCAGCAGCTTGGGGGTCTCTGGAAACACCATATATTTT
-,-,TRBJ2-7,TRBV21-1,CASSASGPRFYREQYF,TGTGCCAGCAGCGCTTCCGGGCCGCGGTTTTATCGGGAGCAGTACTTC
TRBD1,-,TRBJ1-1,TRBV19,CASLTGYMTEAFF,TGTGCCAGTTTGACAGGGTATATGACTGAAGCTTTCTTT
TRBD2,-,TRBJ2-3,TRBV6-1,CASSEGVLAGLADTQYF,TGTGCCAGCAGTGAAGGGGTCCTAGCGGGATTGGCAGATACGCAGTATTTT
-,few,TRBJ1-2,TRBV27,CASSLDGNYGYTF,TGTGCCAGCAGTTTAGACGGAAACTATGGCTACACCTTC
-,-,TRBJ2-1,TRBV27,CASSFSPINEQFF,TGTGCCAGCAGTTTCTCGCCGATCAATGAGCAGTTCTTC
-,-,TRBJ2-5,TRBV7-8,CASSSPRTSQETQYF,TGTGCCAGCAGCTCCCCCCGGACATCCCAAGAGACCCAGTACTTC
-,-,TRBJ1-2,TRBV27,CASSWMGGGYTF,TGTGCCAGCAGTTGGATGGGGGGTGGCTACACCTTC
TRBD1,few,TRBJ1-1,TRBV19,CASGDPGQARTEAFF,TGTGCCAGTGGCGACCCGGGACAGGCTAGGACTGAAGCTTTCTTT
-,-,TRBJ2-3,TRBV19,CASRWTDSTDTQYF,TGTGCCAGTCGATGGACGGATAGCACAGATACGCAGTATTTT
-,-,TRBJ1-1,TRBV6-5,CASSYSEGTEAFF,TGTGCCAGCAGTTACTCCGAGGGCACTGAAGCTTTCTTT
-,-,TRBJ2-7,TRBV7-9,CASSFSGIAYEQYF,TGTGCCAGCAGCTTTAGTGGGATCGCCTACGAGCAGTACTTC
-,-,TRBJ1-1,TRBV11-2,CASSLAFSMNTEAFF,TGTGCCAGCAGCTTAGCATTCTCAATGAACACTGAAGCTTTCTTT
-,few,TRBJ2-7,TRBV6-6,CASTLAAFSYEQYF,TGTGCCAGCACCCTAGCCGCGTTCTCCTACGAGCAGTACTTC
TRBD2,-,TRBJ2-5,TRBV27,CASSSLGLAREETQYF,TGTGCCAGCAGTTCCTTGGGACTAGCGCGGGAAGAGACCCAGTACTTC
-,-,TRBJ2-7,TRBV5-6,CASSLRGPMSYEQYF,TGTGCCAGCAGCTTGCGGGGGCCTATGTCCTACGAGCAGTACTTC
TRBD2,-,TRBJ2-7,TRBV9,CASSVESGTLREQYF,TGTGCCAGCAGCGTAGAGAGCGGGACTCTGAGGGAGCAGTACTTC
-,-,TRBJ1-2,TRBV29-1,CSVVRDRDGYTF,TGCAGCGTTGTCAGGGATCGGGATGGCTACACCTTC
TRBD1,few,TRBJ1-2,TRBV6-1,CASSDRQGNSYGYTF,TGTGCCAGCAGTGACCGACAGGGGAATTCCTATGGCTACACCTTC
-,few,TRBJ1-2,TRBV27,CASSLVGGARGYTF,TGTGCCAGCAGTTTAGTTGGTGGGGCGAGAGGCTACACCTTC
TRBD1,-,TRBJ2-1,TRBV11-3,CASEGGPYNEQFF,TGTGCCAGCGAAGGGGGCCCCTACAATGAGCAGTTCTTC
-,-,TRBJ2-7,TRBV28,CASSLPDSYYEQYF,TGTGCCAGCAGTTTACCAGACAGCTACTACGAGCAGTACTTC
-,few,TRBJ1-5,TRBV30,CAWSVSSNQPQHF,TGTGCCTGGAGTGTAAGTAGCAATCAGCCCCAGCATTTT
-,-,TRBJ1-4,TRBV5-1,CASTAGASQPINEKLFF,TGCGCCAGCACCGCGGGGGCCTCCCAGCCAATTAATGAAAAACTGTTTTTT
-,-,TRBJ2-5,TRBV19,CASSYRETQYF,TGTGCCAGTAGTTACAGGGAGACCCAGTACTTC
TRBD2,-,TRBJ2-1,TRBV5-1,CASSSGLAGLNEQFF,TGCGCCAGCAGCTCCGGACTAGCGGGACTGAATGAGCAGTTCTTC
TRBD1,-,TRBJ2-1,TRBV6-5,CASRQGAWEQFF,TGTGCCAGCAGACAGGGGGCCTGGGAGCAGTTCTTC
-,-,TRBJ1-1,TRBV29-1,CSVPRTTEAFF,TGCAGCGTTCCCCGGACAACTGAAGCTTTCTTT
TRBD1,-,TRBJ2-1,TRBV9,CASSVEGAGLDEQFF,TGTGCCAGCAGCGTAGAGGGGGCAGGGTTGGATGAGCAGTTCTTC
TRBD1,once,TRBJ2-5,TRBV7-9,CASSLPGGQGETQYF,TGTGCCAGCAGCCTTCCAGGGGGCCAGGGAGAGACCCAGTACTTC
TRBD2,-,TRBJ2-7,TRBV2,CASSGFHATSGSYEQYF,TGTGCCAGCAGTGGTTTTCACGCGACTAGCGGCTCCTACGAGCAGTACTTC
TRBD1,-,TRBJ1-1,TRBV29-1,CSGGDRGGTAFF,TGCAGCGGAGGGGACAGGGGGGGGACCGCTTTCTTT
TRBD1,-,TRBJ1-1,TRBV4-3,CASSHDRAMNTEAFF,TGCGCCAGCAGCCATGACAGGGCGATGAACACTGAAGCTTTCTTT
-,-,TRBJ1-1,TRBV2,CASSEPPSGGTEAFF,TGTGCCAGCAGTGAACCTCCCTCTGGAGGCACTGAAGCTTTCTTT
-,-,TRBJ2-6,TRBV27,CASSFGGANVLTF,TGTGCCAGCAGTTTTGGGGGGGCCAACGTCCTGACTTTC
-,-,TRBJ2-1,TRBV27,CASSPLGEIAFF,TGTGCCAGCAGTCCACTCGGTGAAATCGCTTTCTTC
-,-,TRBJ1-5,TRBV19,CASSITNINQPQHF,TGTGCCAGTAGTATAACGAATATCAATCAGCCCCAGCATTTT
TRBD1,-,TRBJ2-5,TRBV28,CASSATGGEETQYF,TGTGCCAGCAGTGCGACAGGGGGGGAAGAGACCCAGTACTTC
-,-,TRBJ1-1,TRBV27,CASSLSIQGNTEAFF,TGTGCCAGCAGTTTATCGATTCAGGGGAACACTGAAGCTTTCTTT
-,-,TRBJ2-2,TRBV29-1,CSVETGEMGTGELFF,TGCAGCGTTGAAACGGGTGAAATGGGTACCGGGGAGCTGTTTTTT
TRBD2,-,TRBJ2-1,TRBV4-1,CASSQGVSGGPSEQFF,TGCGCCAGCAGCCAAGGAGTGTCGGGAGGGCCCAGTGAGCAGTTCTTC
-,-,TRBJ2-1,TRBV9,CASSVAGFSYNEQFF,TGTGCCAGCAGCGTGGCGGGATTCTCCTACAATGAGCAGTTCTTC
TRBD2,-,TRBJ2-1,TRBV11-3,CASSPGTSANEQFF,TGTGCCAGCAGCCCCGGAACTAGCGCGAATGAGCAGTTCTTC
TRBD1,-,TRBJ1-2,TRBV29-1,CSVSPGTGPGYTF,TGCAGCGTCTCCCCAGGGACAGGGCCTGGCTACACCTTC
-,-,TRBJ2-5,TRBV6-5,CASSYGEKETQYF,TGTGCCAGCAGTTACGGAGAGAAGGAGACCCAGTACTTC
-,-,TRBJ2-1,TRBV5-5,CASIPPEVEQFF,TGTGCCAGCATCCCCCCGGAGGTTGAGCAGTTCTTC
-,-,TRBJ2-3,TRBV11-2,CASSLEGHTDTQYF,TGTGCCAGCAGCTTAGAGGGGCACACAGATACGCAGTATTTT
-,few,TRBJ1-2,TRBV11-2,CASSSLNPGATDGYTF,TGTGCCAGCAGCTCCCTAAATCCAGGGGCGACGGATGGCTACACCTTC
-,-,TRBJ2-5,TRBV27,CASSYQGEAPETQYF,TGTGCCAGCAGTTACCAGGGAGAAGCCCCGGAGACCCAGTACTTC
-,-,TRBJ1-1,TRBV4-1,CASSQDRITSRNTEAFF,TGCGCCAGCAGCCAAGATCGAATAACCTCAAGAAACACTGAAGCTTTCTTT
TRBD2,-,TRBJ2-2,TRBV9,CASSPPLAGGAGELFF,TGTGCCAGCAGCCCCCCCCTAGCGGGAGGAGCCGGGGAGCTGTTTTTT
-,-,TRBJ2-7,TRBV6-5,CASSSSYSAYEQYF,TGTGCCAGCAGTTCCTCTTACAGCGCCTACGAGCAGTACTTC
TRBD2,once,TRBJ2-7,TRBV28,CASSFGLGYEQYF,TGTGCCAGCAGTTTTGGACTAGGCTACGAGCAGTACTTC
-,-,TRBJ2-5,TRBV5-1,CASSLPRGETQYF,TGCGCCAGCAGCTTGCCCAGGGGCGAGACCCAGTACTTC